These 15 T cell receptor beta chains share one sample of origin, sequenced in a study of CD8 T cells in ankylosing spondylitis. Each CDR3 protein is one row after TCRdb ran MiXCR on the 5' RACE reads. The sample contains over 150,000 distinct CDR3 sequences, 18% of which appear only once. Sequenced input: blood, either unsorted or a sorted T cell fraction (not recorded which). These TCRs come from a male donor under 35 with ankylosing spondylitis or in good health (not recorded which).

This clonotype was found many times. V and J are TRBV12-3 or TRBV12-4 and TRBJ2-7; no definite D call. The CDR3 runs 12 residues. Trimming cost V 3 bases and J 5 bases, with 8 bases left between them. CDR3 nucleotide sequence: TGTGCCAGCAGTTTTGTCAGTAACGAGCAGTACTTC. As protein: CASSFVSNEQYF.

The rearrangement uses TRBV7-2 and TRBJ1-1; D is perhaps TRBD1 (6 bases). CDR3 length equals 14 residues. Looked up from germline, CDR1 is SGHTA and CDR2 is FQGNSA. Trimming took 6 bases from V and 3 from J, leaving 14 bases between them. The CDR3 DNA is TGTGCCAGCAGAGCCAACAGGGACCACACTGAAGCTTTCTTT. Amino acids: CASRANRDHTEAFF. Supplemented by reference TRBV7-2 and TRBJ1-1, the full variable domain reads GAGVSQSPSNKVTEKGKDVELRCDPISGHTALYWYRQSLGQGLEFLIYFQGNSAPDKSGLPSDRFSAERTGGSVSTLTIQRTQQEDSAVYLCASRANRDHTEAFFGQGTRLTVV.

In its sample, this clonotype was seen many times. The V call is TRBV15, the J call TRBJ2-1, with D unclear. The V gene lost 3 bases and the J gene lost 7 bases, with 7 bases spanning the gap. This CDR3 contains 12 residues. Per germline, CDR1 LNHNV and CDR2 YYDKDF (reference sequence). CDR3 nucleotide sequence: TGTGCCACCAGCAGGGTCGTAAATGAGCAGTTCTTC. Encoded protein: CATSRVVNEQFF.

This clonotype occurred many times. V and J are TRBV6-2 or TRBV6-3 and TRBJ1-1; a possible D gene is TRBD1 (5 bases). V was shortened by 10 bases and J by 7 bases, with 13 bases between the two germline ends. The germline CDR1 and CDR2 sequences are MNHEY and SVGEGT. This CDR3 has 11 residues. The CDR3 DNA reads TGTGCCACCTGGGCAGGGAATGAAGCTTTCTTT. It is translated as CATWAGNEAFF.

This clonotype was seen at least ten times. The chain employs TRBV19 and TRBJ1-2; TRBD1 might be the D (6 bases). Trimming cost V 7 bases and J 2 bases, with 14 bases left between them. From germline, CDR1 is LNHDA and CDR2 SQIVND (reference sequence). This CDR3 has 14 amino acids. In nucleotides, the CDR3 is TGTGCCAGTACCGAACGGGACACAAACTATGGCTACACCTTC. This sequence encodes CASTERDTNYGYTF.

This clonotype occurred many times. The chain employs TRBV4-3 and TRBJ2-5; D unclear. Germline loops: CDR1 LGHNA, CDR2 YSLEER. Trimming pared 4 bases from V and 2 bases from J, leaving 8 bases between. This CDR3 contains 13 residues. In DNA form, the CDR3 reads TGCGCCAGCAGCCTTCAGATACAAGAGACCCAGTACTTC. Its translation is CASSLQIQETQYF.

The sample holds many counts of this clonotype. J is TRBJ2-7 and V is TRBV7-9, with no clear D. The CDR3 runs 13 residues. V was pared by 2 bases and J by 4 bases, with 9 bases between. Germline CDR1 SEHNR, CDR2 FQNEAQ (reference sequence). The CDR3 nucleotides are TGTGCCAGCAGCTTAACTACAAATTACGAGCAGTACTTC. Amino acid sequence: CASSLTTNYEQYF.

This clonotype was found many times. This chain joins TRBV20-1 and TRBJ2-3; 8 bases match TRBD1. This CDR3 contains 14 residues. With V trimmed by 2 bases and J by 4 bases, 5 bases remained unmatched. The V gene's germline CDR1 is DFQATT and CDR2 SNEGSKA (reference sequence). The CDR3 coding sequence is TGCAGTGCTAGACAGGGGGCTATCGCAGATACGCAGTATTTT. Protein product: CSARQGAIADTQYF.

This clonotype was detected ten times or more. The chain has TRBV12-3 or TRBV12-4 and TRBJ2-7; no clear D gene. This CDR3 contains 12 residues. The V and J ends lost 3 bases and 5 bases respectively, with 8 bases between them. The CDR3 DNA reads TGTGCCAGCAGTTTGAGGTGGGACGAGCAGTACGTC. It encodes CASSLRWDEQYV.

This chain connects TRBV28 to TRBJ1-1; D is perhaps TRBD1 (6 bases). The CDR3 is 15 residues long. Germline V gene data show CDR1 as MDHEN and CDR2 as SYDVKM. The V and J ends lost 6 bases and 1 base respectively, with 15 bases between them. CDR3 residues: CASSLIKGQNTEAFF. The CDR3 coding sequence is TGTGCCAGCAGCCTAATCAAGGGACAGAACACTGAAGCTTTCTTT.

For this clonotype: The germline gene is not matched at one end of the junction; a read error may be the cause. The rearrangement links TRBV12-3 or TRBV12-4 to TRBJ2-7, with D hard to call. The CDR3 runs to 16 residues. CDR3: CASSPYYTRESYDQYF. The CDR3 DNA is TGTGCCAGCAGTCCATATTACACCCGTGAGTCCTACGACCAGTACTTC.

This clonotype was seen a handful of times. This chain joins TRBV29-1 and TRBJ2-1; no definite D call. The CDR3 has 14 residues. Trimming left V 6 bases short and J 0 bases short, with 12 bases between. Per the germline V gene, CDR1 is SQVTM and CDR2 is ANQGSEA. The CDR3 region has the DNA TGCAGCGTAGCCGGACGTCTCTCCTACAATGAGCAGTTCTTC. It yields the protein CSVAGRLSYNEQFF.

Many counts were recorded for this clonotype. CDR3 bases: TGTGCCAGCAGACAGGGGGGCTCCTACGAGCAGTACGTC. Translating it yields CASRQGGSYEQYV. This chain connects TRBV27 to TRBJ2-7; 8 nucleotides line up with TRBD1. V gave up 6 bases and J gave up 0 bases; unmatched junction bases: 1. From germline, CDR1 is MNHEY and CDR2 SMNVEV (reference sequence). The CDR3 consists of 13 residues.

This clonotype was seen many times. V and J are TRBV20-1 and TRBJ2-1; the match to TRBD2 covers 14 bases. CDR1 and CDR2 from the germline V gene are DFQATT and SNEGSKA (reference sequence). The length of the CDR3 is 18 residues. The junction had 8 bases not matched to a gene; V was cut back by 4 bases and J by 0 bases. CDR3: CSATTSGRAPHSYNEQFF. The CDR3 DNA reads TGCAGTGCTACGACTAGCGGGAGGGCTCCGCACTCCTACAATGAGCAGTTCTTC.

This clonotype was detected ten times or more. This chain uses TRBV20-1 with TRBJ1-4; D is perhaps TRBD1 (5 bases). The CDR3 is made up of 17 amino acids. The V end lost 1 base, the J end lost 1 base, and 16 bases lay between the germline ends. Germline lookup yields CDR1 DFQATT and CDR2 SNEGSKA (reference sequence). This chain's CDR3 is CSARGALRDQTNEKLFF. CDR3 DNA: TGCAGTGCTAGAGGGGCCCTCAGGGACCAAACTAATGAAAAACTGTTTTTT.